This T cell receptor beta chain was captured in a study of blood T cell repertoires in COVID-19. This CDR3 comprises 13 residues. J gave up 5 bases and V 6 bases, and 4 bases lay outside the gene matches. Germline CDR1 is SGHTA and CDR2 is FQGTGA. The table came from immunoSEQ multiplex PCR; TCRdb's copy has only in-frame clones and leaves some out. The sample includes over 40,000 clones, 65% to 90% seen only once; the top ten take about 2.9%. The chain employs TRBV7-3 and TRBJ1-1, with 9 bases aligning to TRBD1. This TCR was recovered from a woman at least 80 years old with acute or convalescent COVID-19. The sequencing input was peripheral blood. In DNA form, the CDR3 reads TGTGCCAGCAGTAAAGACAGGGGGACTGAAGCTTTCTTT. Its protein is CASSKDRGTEAFF.